These 9 T cell receptor beta chains were all obtained from the same sample, sequenced in a study of blood T cell repertoires in COVID-19 (dated by TCRdb to 2020 to 2022). The method behind the library was the immunoSEQ multiplex PCR assay. The immuneACCESS repertoire file appears here via TCRdb, limited to in-frame rearrangements. These files lack a portion of the clones; in checked studies, under half of the deficit traces to unresolved V genes, and the cause of the others is not known. In this sample the table shows around 220,000 clones, approximately 81% of which occur a single time. The ten top clones hold about 20% of the sample. Material for sequencing was peripheral blood. The receptor set was obtained from a man aged 30-40 years with active or convalescent COVID-19.

The gene calls are TRBV11-1 and TRBJ1-3; no reliable D call. V was shortened by 3 bases and J by 0 bases, with 9 bases between the two germline ends. CDR3 length: 15 amino acids. Germline CDR1 reads SGHAT; CDR2 reads FQDESV (reference sequence). CDR3 region: CASSFLGSSGNTIYF. The CDR3, as DNA: TGTGCCAGCAGCTTTTTGGGCAGCTCTGGAAACACCATATATTTT.

This clone was observed once. V and J are TRBV3-1 (or the pseudogene TRBV3-2) and TRBJ1-5; D is ambiguous. Trimming shortened V by 5 bases and J by 9 bases, and 11 bases separated the two germline ends. From germline, CDR1 is LGHDT and CDR2 YNNKEL (reference sequence). This CDR3 contains 12 residues. The CDR3 spells CASSAGRGPQHF. The DNA for the CDR3 is TGTGCCAGCAGCGCCGGGCGGGGGCCCCAGCATTTT.

V and J are TRBV27 and TRBJ1-1; 9 nucleotides line up with TRBD1. Germline CDR1 MNHEY, CDR2 SMNVEV (reference sequence). There are 17 residues in the CDR3. V dropped 6 bases and J dropped 6; count of bases not matched to a gene: 17. The CDR3 is CASSLLGVQGARSEAFF. The CDR3, as DNA: TGTGCCAGCAGCCTCTTGGGGGTACAGGGGGCGAGGTCTGAAGCTTTCTTT.

The rearrangement links TRBV27 to TRBJ2-6, with 9 nucleotides matching TRBD2. Trimming cost V 7 bases and J 1 base; bases outside gene matches: 8. This CDR3 spans 17 amino acids. CDR1 is MNHEY, CDR2 SMNVEV, per germline (reference sequence). CDR3 bases: TGTGCCAGCACTAGGTTTAGCGGGAGTTCTGGGGCCAACGTCCTGACTTTC. Residues: CASTRFSGSSGANVLTF.

The V gene is TRBV7-9, the J gene TRBJ1-1, with 8 bases matching TRBD1. CDR1 SEHNR and CDR2 FQNEAQ come from the germline V gene (reference sequence). V was clipped by 5 bases and J by 3 bases; unmatched bases: 8. There are 15 residues in the CDR3. As DNA, the CDR3 is TGTGCCAGCAGCCCTCGGACAGGGAGGTACACTGAAGCTTTCTTT. Translating gives CASSPRTGRYTEAFF.

The V call is TRBV11-2, the J call TRBJ2-7; 7 bases map to TRBD2. The length of the CDR3 is 15 residues. The V gene end was trimmed by 2 bases and the J gene end by 3 bases; junction bases not matched to a gene: 7. The germline V gene has CDR1 SGHAT and CDR2 FQNNGV. The CDR3 DNA sequence: TGTGCCAGCAGCTTATGGGGGGGAGGGGTCTACGAGCAGTACTTC. Translated: CASSLWGGGVYEQYF.

The V call is TRBV5-5, the J call TRBJ2-5, with 7 bases fitting TRBD2. The V gene end was trimmed by 5 bases and the J gene end by 2 bases; junction bases not matched to a gene: 6. This CDR3 has 14 residues. Germline values: CDR1 SGHKS, CDR2 YYEKEE (reference sequence). CDR3 loop: CASRSLRGQETQYF. The CDR3 DNA follows: TGTGCCAGCAGATCGTTGCGGGGGCAAGAGACCCAGTACTTC.

CDR3 protein: CASSSVAGAGNEQFF. CDR3 bases: TGTGCCAGCAGCTCCGTAGCGGGAGCGGGTAATGAGCAGTTCTTC. The J gene is TRBJ2-1, the V gene TRBV7-8, with 9 bases identical to TRBD2. V dropped 4 bases and J dropped 7; count of bases not matched to a gene: 8. Germline-derived CDR1 and CDR2 are SGHVS and FQNEAQ. CDR3 length: 15 amino acids.

The rearrangement joins TRBV19 to TRBJ1-6; TRBD1 aligns across 7 bases. The CDR3 has 14 amino acids. CDR1 and CDR2 from the germline V gene are LNHDA and SQIVND (reference sequence). V shed 6 bases, J shed 10 bases, and the junction held 9 bases outside the gene matches. CDR3 in amino acids: CASRSDRARSPLHF. The CDR3 nucleotides read TGTGCCAGTAGAAGTGACAGGGCTCGGTCACCCCTCCACTTT. The full variable domain, completed using reference TRBV19 and TRBJ1-6, is DGGITQSPKYLFRKEGQNVTLSCEQNLNHDAMYWYRQDPGQGLRLIYYSQIVNDFQKGDIAEGYSVSREKKESFPLTVTSAQKNPTAFYLCASRSDRARSPLHFGNGTRLTVT.